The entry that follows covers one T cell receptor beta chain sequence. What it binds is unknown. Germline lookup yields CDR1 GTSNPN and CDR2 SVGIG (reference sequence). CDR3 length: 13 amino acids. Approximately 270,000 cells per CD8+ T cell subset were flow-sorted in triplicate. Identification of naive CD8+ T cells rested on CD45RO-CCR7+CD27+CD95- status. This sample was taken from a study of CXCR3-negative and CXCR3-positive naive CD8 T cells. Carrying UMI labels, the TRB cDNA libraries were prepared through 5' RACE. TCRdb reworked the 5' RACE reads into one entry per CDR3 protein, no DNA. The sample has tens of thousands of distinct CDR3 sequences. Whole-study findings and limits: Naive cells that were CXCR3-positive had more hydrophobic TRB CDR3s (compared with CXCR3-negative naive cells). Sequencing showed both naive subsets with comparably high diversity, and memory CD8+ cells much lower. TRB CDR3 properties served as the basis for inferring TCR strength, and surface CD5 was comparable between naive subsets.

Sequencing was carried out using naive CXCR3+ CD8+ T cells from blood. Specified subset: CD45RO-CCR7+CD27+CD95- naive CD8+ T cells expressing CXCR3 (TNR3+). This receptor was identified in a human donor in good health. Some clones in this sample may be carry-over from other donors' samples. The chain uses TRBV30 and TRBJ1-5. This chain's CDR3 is CAWGGFGNQPQHF.